The entry that follows covers one T cell receptor beta chain sequence. This sample stems from a study of blood T cell repertoires in COVID-19. As for the study in general: Sample material is recorded as cDNA or gDNA derived from T cells, B-cell-depleted T cells, or PBMCs.

Ages ranged from about 18 to 89 years, with residence in more than 20 US areas. Assignment of participants to cohorts was predicated upon participant-reported clinical history. This CDR3 comprises 14 residues. Trimming stripped 3 bases from V and 4 bases from J, with 15 bases between. The V gene's germline CDR1 is DFQATT and CDR2 SNEGSKA (reference sequence). This table comes from immunoSEQ multiplex PCR, and its TCRdb copy is limited to in-frame clones, with some not included. This table holds about 210,000 clones, about 85% found once. This sequence originates from a man aged 40-50 years who had recovered from COVID-19. The V call is TRBV20-1, the J call TRBJ1-2, with D possibly being TRBD1 (6 bases). Material: PBMCs or T cells enriched from blood (not recorded which). DNA of the CDR3: TGCAGTGCTAGTTTGGACAGAGACATCTATGGCTACACCTTC. Its translation: CSASLDRDIYGYTF.